A selection of T cell receptor beta chains follows, all from one sample in a study of blood T cell repertoires in COVID-19. TCRdb keeps only in-frame clones here, not all; method: immunoSEQ multiplex PCR. The sample holds 250,000 or so clones, approximately 78% seen once. The sequenced sample was peripheral blood. Every receptor here comes from a woman aged 18-30 years with acute or convalescent COVID-19. CDR3s include the opening cysteine and the closing phenylalanine or tryptophan. The order of the fields is clone size, D gene, J gene, V gene, CDR3 DNA, CDR3 protein. A D gene is named only where the DNA matches it firmly. A clone size is listed for some rows: how often the clone was seen (once, few, many), or a class if it is expanded.

size: NA; D: TRBD2; J: TRBJ2-2; V: TRBV7-2; DNA: TGTGCCAGCAGCTCGGGACTAGCGGGACTCACCGGGGAGCTGTTTTTT; CDR3: CASSSGLAGLTGELFF
size: NA; D: NA; J: TRBJ2-7; V: TRBV10-3; DNA: TGTGCCATCAGTGAGTCGGCAGGGGGGTACGAGCAGTACTTC; CDR3: CAISESAGGYEQYF
size: once; D: TRBD2; J: TRBJ2-7; V: TRBV27; DNA: TGTGCCAGCAGTCCTAGCGGGAGCTACGAGCAGTACTTC; CDR3: CASSPSGSYEQYF
size: NA; D: NA; J: TRBJ1-1; V: TRBV18; DNA: TGTGCCAGCTCACCTCGACAGAACACTGAAGCTTTCTTT; CDR3: CASSPRQNTEAFF
size: NA; D: NA; J: TRBJ1-3; V: TRBV18; DNA: TGTGCCAGCTCACCAATACAGACCACCTCTGGAAACACCATATATTTT; CDR3: CASSPIQTTSGNTIYF
size: NA; D: NA; J: TRBJ2-7; V: TRBV3-1/TRBV3-2; DNA: TGTGCCAGCAGCCAAGAGCTAGATCGCGAGCAGTACTTC; CDR3: CASSQELDREQYF
size: once; D: NA; J: TRBJ2-1; V: TRBV18; DNA: TGTGCCAGCTCCCGTCTGCCGCGGGATCTCCTTTACAATGAGCAGTTCTTC; CDR3: CASSRLPRDLLYNEQFF
size: NA; D: TRBD1; J: TRBJ1-5; V: TRBV15; DNA: TGTGCCACCAGCAATGGAGGGACAGGGGTTTGGAATCAGCCCCAGCATTTT; CDR3: CATSNGGTGVWNQPQHF
size: NA; D: NA; J: TRBJ2-7; V: TRBV20-1; DNA: TGCAGTGCTAGAAGGAGGAACGAGCAGTACTTC; CDR3: CSARRRNEQYF
size: NA; D: NA; J: TRBJ1-1; V: TRBV18; DNA: TGTGCCAGCTCACCAATGGAGGCTTTGAACACTGAAGCTTTCTTT; CDR3: CASSPMEALNTEAFF
size: NA; D: NA; J: TRBJ2-7; V: TRBV18; DNA: TGTGCCAGCTCACCAAAAGGGGGCGAGCAGTACTTC; CDR3: CASSPKGGEQYF